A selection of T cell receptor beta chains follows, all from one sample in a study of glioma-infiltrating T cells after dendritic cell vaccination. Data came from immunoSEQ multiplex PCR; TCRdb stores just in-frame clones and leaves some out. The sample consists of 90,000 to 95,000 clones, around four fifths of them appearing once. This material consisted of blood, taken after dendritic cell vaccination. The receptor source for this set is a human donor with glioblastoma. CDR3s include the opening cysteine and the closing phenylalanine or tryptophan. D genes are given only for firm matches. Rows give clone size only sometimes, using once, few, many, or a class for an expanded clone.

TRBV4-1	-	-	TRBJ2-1	TGCGCCAGCAGCCAAGCTACAGCCCCCTACAATGAGCAGTTCTTC	CASSQATAPYNEQFF
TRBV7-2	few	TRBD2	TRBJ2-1	TGTGCCAGCAGCTTAGTTCCAGCGGGGCATGAGCAGTTCTTC	CASSLVPAGHEQFF
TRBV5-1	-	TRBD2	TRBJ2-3	TGCGCCAGCAGCCCGACTAGCGGGAGGGCCGGCACAGATACGCAGTATTTT	CASSPTSGRAGTDTQYF
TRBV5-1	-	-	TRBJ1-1	TGCGCCAGCAGGAGCTCGGGGAATGAAGCTTTCTTT	CASRSSGNEAFF
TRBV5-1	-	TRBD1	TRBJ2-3	TGCGCCAGCAGCCTCCTTCCGGGACAGGGGTTGAGCACAGATACGCAGTATTTT	CASSLLPGQGLSTDTQYF
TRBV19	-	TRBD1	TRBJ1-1	TGTGCCAGCTACCCGAGGGGGCTGAGGACTGAAGCTTTCTTT	CASYPRGLRTEAFF
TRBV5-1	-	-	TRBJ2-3	TGCGCCAGCAGAGTGAGGTCCGGGGTGGGCGCAGATACGCAGTATTTT	CASRVRSGVGADTQYF
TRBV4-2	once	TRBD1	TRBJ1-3	TGTGCCAGCAGCCAAGTAACAGGGGGCTCTGGAAACACCATATATTTT	CASSQVTGGSGNTIYF
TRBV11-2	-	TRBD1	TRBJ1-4	TGTGCCAGCAGCTTAGGGACAGGCTATAATGAAAAACTGTTTTTT	CASSLGTGYNEKLFF
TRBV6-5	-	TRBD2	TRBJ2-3	TGTGCCAGTAAGCGGGAGAGGGATACAGATACGCAGTATTTT	CASKRERDTDTQYF
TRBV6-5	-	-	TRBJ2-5	TGTGCCAGCAGTGAAGAGAGGGAGACCCAGTACTTC	CASSEERETQYF
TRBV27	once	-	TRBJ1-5	TGTGCCAGCAGTCGGGACATCCGATATCAGCCCCAGCATTTT	CASSRDIRYQPQHF
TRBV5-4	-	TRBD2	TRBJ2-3	TGTGCCAGCAGCATGCCTAGCGGGGGTGAGACAGATACGCAGTATTTT	CASSMPSGGETDTQYF
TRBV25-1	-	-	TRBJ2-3	TGTGCCAGTGCTCGACTAGGCGAGTCGCGGGCAGATACGCAGTATTTT	CASARLGESRADTQYF
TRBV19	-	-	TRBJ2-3	TGTGCCAGTAGTATACCCGGACAGTCAGATACGCAGTATTTT	CASSIPGQSDTQYF
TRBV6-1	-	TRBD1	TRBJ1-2	TGTGCCAGCAGCACAGGGGTCGGCTACACCTTC	CASSTGVGYTF
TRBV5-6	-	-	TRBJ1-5	TGTGCCAGCAGCTTGGGCCAGGGGTATCAGCCCCAGCATTTT	CASSLGQGYQPQHF
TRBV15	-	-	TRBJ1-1	TGTGCCACCAGCAGTCCGGAGAGCCCTGAAGCTTTCTTT	CATSSPESPEAFF
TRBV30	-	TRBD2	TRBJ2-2	TGTGCCTGGAGTGTACTTAGGACTAGCGGGACCCCCGGGGAGCTGTTTTTT	CAWSVLRTSGTPGELFF
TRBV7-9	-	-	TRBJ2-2	TGTGCCAGCACCTCTGGACAGTTTTTAGCCGGGGAGCTGTTTTTT	CASTSGQFLAGELFF
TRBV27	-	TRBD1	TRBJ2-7	TGTGCCAGCAGGCTAAACCGGGACAGGGACCACGAGCAGTACTTC	CASRLNRDRDHEQYF
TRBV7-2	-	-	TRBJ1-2	TGTGCCAGCAGCTTACTCCGAGAGAACTATGGCTACACCTTC	CASSLLRENYGYTF
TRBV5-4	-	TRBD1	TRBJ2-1	TGTGCCAGCAGCGGACGGGACAGGGGGTACAATGAGCAGTTCTTC	CASSGRDRGYNEQFF
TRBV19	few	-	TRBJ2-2	TGTGCCAGTAGTATAGATCGGATAGAGGGCGGGGAGCTGTTTTTT	CASSIDRIEGGELFF
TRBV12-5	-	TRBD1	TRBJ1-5	TGTGCTAGTGGTTTCTCCTTAGGACAGGGGTTCGCGGGCAATCAGCCCCAGCATTTT	CASGFSLGQGFAGNQPQHF
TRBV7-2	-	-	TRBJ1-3	TGTGCCAGCAGTCGAGAAGGGAGCTCTGGAAACACCATATATTTT	CASSREGSSGNTIYF
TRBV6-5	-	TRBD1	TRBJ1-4	TGTGCCAGCAGTTCCATCGACAGGGGATTGGGAAAACTGTTTTTT	CASSSIDRGLGKLFF
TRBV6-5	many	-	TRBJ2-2	TGTGCCAGCAGTTACATAGGGGCGAACACCGGGGAGCTGTTTTTT	CASSYIGANTGELFF
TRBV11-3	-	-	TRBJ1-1	TGTGCCAGCAGCTTAGACGGGAAACAAGCTTTCTTT	CASSLDGKQAFF
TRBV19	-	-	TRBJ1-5	TGTGCCAGTCGCCCGGGGGGGGCCGGCAATCAGCCCCAGCATTTT	CASRPGGAGNQPQHF
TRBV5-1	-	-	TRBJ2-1	TGCGCCAGCAGGGAATGGGGGGCCTACAATGAGCAGTTCTTC	CASREWGAYNEQFF
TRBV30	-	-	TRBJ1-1	TGTGCCTGGAGTCCGACAGTGAACACTGAAGCTTTCTTT	CAWSPTVNTEAFF
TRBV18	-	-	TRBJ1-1	TGTGCCAGCTCATCAGGGGAGAACACTGAAGCTTTCTTT	CASSSGENTEAFF
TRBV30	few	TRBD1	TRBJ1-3	TGTGCCTGGACAGGGGGTGCTGGAAACACCATATATTTT	CAWTGGAGNTIYF
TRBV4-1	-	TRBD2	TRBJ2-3	TGCGCCAGCAGCCAAGAGGGGGGACTAGCGGGGCGCACAGATACGCAGTATTTT	CASSQEGGLAGRTDTQYF
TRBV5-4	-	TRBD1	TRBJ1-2	TGTGCCAGCAGCTACCGACAGGGAACCATCAACTATGGCTACACCTTC	CASSYRQGTINYGYTF
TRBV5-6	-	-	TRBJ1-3	TGTGCCAGCAGCTTGGATACGAGCTCTGGAAACACCATATATTTT	CASSLDTSSGNTIYF
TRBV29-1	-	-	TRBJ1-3	TGCAGCGTTGAACTTGGGGGAGCGGGTATCCGTGGAAACACCATATATTTT	CSVELGGAGIRGNTIYF
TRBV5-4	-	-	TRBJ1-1	TGTGCCAGCAGCTCCTGGAACACTGAAGCTTTCTTT	CASSSWNTEAFF
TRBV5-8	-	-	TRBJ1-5	TGTGCCAGCAGTCTTGAGGGGGGGAATCAGCCCCAGCATTTT	CASSLEGGNQPQHF
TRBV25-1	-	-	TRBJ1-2	TGTGCCAGCAGGGGAGCTAACTATGGCTACACCTTC	CASRGANYGYTF
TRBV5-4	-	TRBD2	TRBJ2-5	TGTGCCAGCAGCTTCCGCAGCGGGGGGGCCGGGGAGACCCAGTACTTC	CASSFRSGGAGETQYF